Presented here are 7 T cell receptor beta chains from one specimen sequenced in a study of T cells in localized non-small cell lung cancer. Using immunoSEQ multiplex PCR, the repertoire was profiled, and TCRdb retains in-frame clones only, with some absent. Here the sample spans almost 30,000 clones, 85% to 90% being singletons. The sample consisted of peripheral blood, taken before any cancer treatment. These receptors all come from a female donor of 60 years or more with stage III squamous cell lung carcinoma.

The chain combines TRBV29-1 with TRBJ2-2; maybe TRBD1 (6 bases). Germline V gives CDR1 SQVTM, CDR2 ANQGSEA. V lost 7 bases to trimming and J lost 2 bases, with 17 bases between them. This CDR3 comprises 15 residues. The CDR3 loop reads CSARTGTTNTGELFF. For the CDR3, the DNA is TGCAGCGCCCGAACCGGGACAACCAACACCGGGGAGCTGTTTTTT.

Here the CDR3 DNA reads TGCGCCAGCAGCCAAACGTCGGAATGGGATAGTAGCTCTGGAAACACCATATATTTT. This sequence encodes CASSQTSEWDSSSGNTIYF. The chain is built from TRBV4-3 and TRBJ1-3; no reliable D call. The V and J ends lost 2 bases and 0 bases respectively, with 20 bases between them. This CDR3 contains 19 residues. Germline CDR1 and CDR2: LGHNA and YSLEER.

The rearrangement uses TRBV7-2 and TRBJ2-6, with D uncertain. Trimming cost V 3 bases and J 2 bases, with 8 bases left between them. The CDR3 spans 15 residues. CDR1 SGHTA and CDR2 FQGNSA come from the germline V gene. The CDR3: CASSLNAAGANVLTF. CDR3 DNA: TGTGCCAGCAGCTTGAATGCGGCTGGGGCCAACGTCCTGACTTTC.

CDR3 coding DNA: TGCGCCAGCAGCCAAGCAACGGGGGGGCTGTCCAGTGAGCAGTTCTTC. Amino acids: CASSQATGGLSSEQFF. The genes are TRBV4-3 and TRBJ2-1, with 8 bases matching TRBD2. The CDR3 has 16 residues. The trim removed 1 base at V and 9 bases at J, leaving 11 bases unmatched. Germline values: CDR1 LGHNA, CDR2 YSLEER.

This chain connects TRBV9 to TRBJ2-7, with 8 bases matching TRBD1. Germline V gives CDR1 SGDLS, CDR2 YYNGEE. Trimming at V came to 2 bases and at J to 2 bases, leaving 3 bases not matched to a gene. CDR3 length: 14 amino acids. This CDR3 reads CASSVGQGTYEQYF. The CDR3 region has the DNA TGTGCCAGCAGCGTTGGACAGGGCACCTACGAGCAGTACTTC.

This clone was observed once. This sequence joins TRBV28 and TRBJ2-7, with a weak D call TRBD2 (6 bases). Germline V CDR1 and CDR2: MDHEN, SYDVKM. Trimming cost V 4 bases and J 0 bases, with 10 bases left between them. The CDR3 consists of 14 residues. The CDR3 region has the DNA TGTGCCAGCAGTTATGGGGGGAACTCCTACGAGCAGTACTTC. Amino acids: CASSYGGNSYEQYF.

The rearrangement uses TRBV11-2 and TRBJ2-5, with D maybe TRBD1 (5 bases). Deletions cut 3 bases from V and 2 bases from J, with 16 bases between. Germline lookup yields CDR1 SGHAT and CDR2 FQNNGV. This CDR3 is 16 amino acids long. CDR3 region: CASSFTGSVTQETQYF. DNA of the CDR3: TGTGCCAGCAGCTTTACAGGCTCTGTAACTCAAGAGACCCAGTACTTC.